The next 7 T cell receptor beta chains were all read from a single sample in a study of shared clonotypes between healthy human individuals. Produced via immunoSEQ multiplex PCR; TCRdb's table is partial and in-frame only. Of about 2.3 million clones listed, 85% to 95% are singletons. The sample taken for sequencing was naive CD4+ T cells from PBMCs. This sample's subset: CD45RA+ positively selected. The receptors were sampled from a young man in good health. Some clones in this sample may be carry-over from other donors' samples.

The genes are TRBV9 and TRBJ2-3; 12 bases align to TRBD2. CDR1 and CDR2 (germline): SGDLS, YYNGEE. This CDR3 region has 16 residues. The J segment lost 3 bases and the V segment lost 3 bases, leaving 5 bases of the junction unmatched. The CDR3 region has the DNA TGTGCCAGCAGCGCTAGCGGGAGGGCCGTTACAGATACGCAGTATTTT. It yields the protein CASSASGRAVTDTQYF.

The V call is TRBV19, the J call TRBJ2-1; the match to TRBD2 covers 10 bases. The CDR3 covers 14 residues. With 7 bases clipped from V and 7 bases from J, the junction kept 7 bases outside the gene matches. Germline V lookup: CDR1 LNHDA, CDR2 SQIVND (reference sequence). The CDR3 here is CASIPSGSGNEQFF. DNA for the CDR3: TGTGCCAGTATCCCTAGCGGGAGTGGAAATGAGCAGTTCTTC.

The chain carries TRBV9 and TRBJ2-3, with D hard to call. CDR3 size: 13 residues. The V gene's germline CDR1 is SGDLS and CDR2 YYNGEE. V dropped 3 bases and J dropped 3 bases, with 8 bases sitting between them. DNA for the CDR3: TGTGCCAGCAGCGACGGCTGGACAGATACGCAGTATTTT. Translating gives CASSDGWTDTQYF.

The rearrangement uses TRBV28 and TRBJ2-1, with TRBD2 identical over 10 bases. This CDR3 contains 14 residues. Looked up from germline, CDR1 is MDHEN and CDR2 is SYDVKM. V trimming: 5 bases; J trimming: 8 bases; junction bases outside the gene matches: 6. The chain's CDR3 is CASSIQLAGYEQFF. The CDR3 DNA is TGTGCCAGCAGTATCCAACTAGCGGGATATGAGCAGTTCTTC.

This clone came up a few times. The chain uses TRBV7-2 and TRBJ2-6; D not resolved. The V gene lost 5 bases and the J gene lost 1 base, with 3 bases spanning the gap. CDR1 and CDR2 (germline): SGHTA, FQGNSA. The CDR3 covers 13 residues. CDR3 DNA sequence: TGTGCCAGCAGCGGGTCTGGGGCCAACGTCCTGACTTTC. Translating it yields CASSGSGANVLTF.

About this clone: Other DNA sequences from this sample encode an identical CDR3 as well. V gene TRBV18 combines with J gene TRBJ2-1; 8 bases are a match to TRBD1. Trimming at V came to 3 bases and at J to 8 bases, leaving 3 bases not matched to a gene. The CDR3 extends over 13 amino acids. The germline V gene encodes CDR1 KGHSH and CDR2 LQKENI. This CDR3 is CASSPPGGDEQFF. The CDR3 nucleotides are TGTGCCAGCTCACCGCCAGGGGGCGATGAGCAGTTCTTC.

This clone was detected only once. The rearrangement links TRBV7-8 to TRBJ1-5; D uncertain. CDR3 length equals 17 residues. Trimming took off 4 bases at V and 4 bases at J, with 20 bases between the two ends. Germline V gene sequence: CDR1 SGHVS, CDR2 FQNEAQ. DNA of the CDR3: TGTGCCAGCAGCTCCCCCTTAGCCAGCATTTCTAATCAGCCCCAGCATTTT. Protein: CASSSPLASISNQPQHF. The whole variable domain, filled in from reference TRBV7-8 and TRBJ1-5, reads GAGVSQSPRYKVAKRGQDVALRCDPISGHVSLFWYQQALGQGPEFLTYFQNEAQLDKSGLPSDRFFAERPEGSVSTLKIQRTQQEDSAVYLCASSSPLASISNQPQHFGDGTRLSIL.